The entry that follows covers one T cell receptor beta chain sequence. This clone occurred once. Its target antigen remains unknown. No base-level quality is on record; no much larger clone is a single base apart. The immunoSEQ Assay, a bias-controlled multiplex PCR, was used to amplify TCRbeta CDR3 regions from genomic DNA. The paper's processing steps were these. The number of nucleated cells in each sample was estimated by amplification of reference gene primers within the assay. Sequence reads were collapsed and filtered to measure the absolute abundance of every unique TCRbeta CDR3 rearrangement. For each sample, productive Simpson clonality was calculated as the square root of Simpson's diversity index across productive rearrangements. TCRdb mirrors the immuneACCESS table, restricted to in-frame sequences. Some clones are absent from its copies; in checked studies, under half trace to an unresolved V gene, and the reason for the others is unknown. V and J calls and clone size are copied from that table; D and trimming were computed from the DNA. In this sample the table shows fewer than 120,000 clones, 72% of which occur a single time. Clones ranked in the top ten supply less than 10% of the sample.

This record comes from a study of blood T cell repertoires in COVID-19 (dated by TCRdb to about 2020). Notes on the research overall: Samples from collaborators originated in the United States, Italy and Spain and spanned both the acute and convalescent phases of COVID-19. The material from the prospective study consisted of cDNA or gDNA derived from T cells, B-cell-depleted T cells, or PBMCs. The dataset comprised deeply sampled blood TCRbeta repertoires from subjects exposed to, actively infected with, or recovered from COVID-19. A freely available public database, intended as a resource for researchers studying the immune response to SARS-CoV-2, is where the repertoires were released. The samples were drawn from two sources: the first 160 participants of the ongoing ImmuneRACE study, and over 1,000 subjects contributed by 6 global collaborators. Nearly every sample came with metadata listing a de-identified subject ID, COVID-19 status, age in years and sex. Where available, HLA class I and class II types were taken from metadata supplied by the sample provider and were not determined by assay-based typing. The investigation overall reported the following: How much clinical and demographic metadata was included differed by source and by participant, and the metadata was provided uncurated.

The collaborating institutions used their own protocols to collect whole blood in K2EDTA tubes. For TCRbeta analysis, collaborator samples were shipped as frozen whole blood, as isolated PBMCs, or as DNA extracted from either sample type. At the junction V is shortened by 3 bases and J by 1 base, with 24 bases in between. CDR1 is given as SNHLY and CDR2 as FYNNEI, both from the germline V gene. Reading from cysteine to phenylalanine, the CDR3 counts 19 amino acids. Only the CDR3 part of the read is kept: 57 bases, read in frame from the first base. The receptor's source is a woman in her sixties with acute or convalescent COVID-19. The sample comprised peripheral blood. The receptor chain draws on TRBV2 and TRBJ1-2; TRBD1 is perhaps the D gene, given 6 matching bases. DNA sequence: TGTGCCAGCAGTGACAACAGGGTTCAAGGTTTTTTGAATAACTATGGCTACACCTTC. It translates as CASSDNRVQGFLNNYGYTF.